This T cell receptor beta chain is from a study of identical twins. From the 5' RACE reads, TCRdb called clonotypes with MiXCR, one entry per CDR3 protein. This sample has some 730,000 distinct CDR3 sequences, with 15% to 20% found just once. The V end was cut by 6 bases, the J end by 8 bases, with 17 bases between. CDR3 size: 14 residues. CDR1 MNHNS and CDR2 SASEGT come from the germline V gene. This same sample was also part of a study on T cells expressing NK-cell markers.

The V call is TRBV6-1, the J call TRBJ2-1; a possible D gene is TRBD1 (6 bases). The TCR comes from a woman younger than 30 in good health. Input material: PBMCs. The CDR3 spells CASRPQGSRDEQFF. CDR3 DNA sequence: TGTGCCAGCAGACCACAGGGTTCGCGGGATGAGCAGTTCTTC.